One sample yielded the 9 T cell receptor beta chains listed below, sequenced in a study of shared clonotypes between healthy human individuals. The repertoire was sequenced with immunoSEQ multiplex PCR; TCRdb's copy has only in-frame clones and lacks some. Among over 1.5 million clones listed, about 98% were seen once. The sequencing input was naive CD4+ T cells sorted from blood. Subset specified: CD45RA+ positively selected. These receptors originate from a man aged 25 to 40 in good health.

The chain has TRBV19 and TRBJ1-1; D unresolved. Germline CDR1 reads LNHDA; CDR2 reads SQIVND (reference sequence). Trimming removed 6 bases at V and 0 bases at J, with 20 bases between. The CDR3 length is 17 residues. In DNA, the CDR3 is TGTGCCAGTAGGACCCAGTATCATAGAGCTATGAACACTGAAGCTTTCTTT. Translated: CASRTQYHRAMNTEAFF.

This rearrangement joins TRBV9 to TRBJ2-1; D might be TRBD1 (5 bases). Trimming stripped 0 bases from V and 8 bases from J, with 12 bases between. The CDR3 has 14 residues. Per germline, CDR1 SGDLS and CDR2 YYNGEE. The CDR3 loop is CASSVVSRADEQFF. Written as DNA, the CDR3 is TGTGCCAGCAGCGTAGTTAGCAGGGCCGATGAGCAGTTCTTC.

The rearrangement joins TRBV15 to TRBJ2-4, with 10 bases matching TRBD1. The CDR3 length is 15 residues. Germline CDR1 reads LNHNV; CDR2 reads YYDKDF (reference sequence). J lost 6 bases, V lost 4 bases, and 6 bases had no gene match. Written as DNA, the CDR3 is TGTGCCACCAGCAAAAGGACAGGGGGATTAAACATTCAGTACTTC. Residues: CATSKRTGGLNIQYF.

Points on this clone: At one end, the junction sequence differs from germline, possibly due to a read error. V and J are TRBV7-7 and TRBJ2-3, with D hard to call. This CDR3 is 14 amino acids long. Germline V gives CDR1 SSHAT, CDR2 FNYEAQ (reference sequence). The CDR3 loop reads CASSLVSTADTQYF. The CDR3 nucleotides read TGTGCTAGCAGCTTAGTGTCTACCGCGGATACGCAGTATTTT.

The DNA for the CDR3 is TGTGCCAGCAAGCCCGGGACAGGTTTCTCTGGAAACACCATATATTTT. Its translation is CASKPGTGFSGNTIYF. The rearrangement links TRBV28 to TRBJ1-3; TRBD1 aligns across 8 bases. This CDR3 is 16 amino acids long. V lost 7 bases, J lost 0 bases, and 8 bases stayed unmatched. Per the germline V gene, CDR1 is MDHEN and CDR2 is SYDVKM.

This clone was recorded once. This chain joins TRBV29-1 and TRBJ2-5; perhaps TRBD1 as D (5 bases). CDR3 size: 13 residues. Trimming stripped 7 bases from V and 5 bases from J, with 17 bases between. CDR1 is SQVTM, CDR2 ANQGSEA, per germline. CDR3 residues: CSAGHSRVETQYF. The CDR3 DNA reads as TGCAGCGCTGGACATTCTAGGGTGGAGACCCAGTACTTC.

This chain connects TRBV4-1 to TRBJ1-1, with a weak D call TRBD1 (6 bases). V lost 0 bases and J lost 1, with 9 bases in between. Germline-derived CDR1 and CDR2 are MGHRA and YSYEKL. The length of the CDR3 is 15 residues. The CDR3 DNA reads as TGCGCCAGCAGCCAAGAAACAGGGCGGAACACTGAAGCTTTCTTT. Amino acid sequence: CASSQETGRNTEAFF.

This clone was seen once. This chain joins TRBV5-6 and TRBJ2-2; TRBD1 matches 8 bases. Germline V gives CDR1 SGHDT, CDR2 YYEEEE. Germline trimming cut 1 base from V and 3 bases from J; bases unmatched to any gene: 8. This CDR3 has 17 residues. The CDR3 region is CASSLWVVTGDTGELFF. The CDR3 DNA is TGTGCCAGCAGCTTGTGGGTCGTGACAGGGGACACCGGGGAGCTGTTTTTT.

This clone was seen just once. This chain links TRBV5-1 with TRBJ2-3, with 10 bases fitting TRBD1. V was pared by 4 bases and J by 8 bases, with 10 bases of the junction left unmatched. CDR1 and CDR2 from the germline V gene are SGHRS and YFSETQ. This CDR3 region has 15 residues. The CDR3, as DNA: TGCGCCAGCAGCCGCCGGGACAGGGGCTTGGTTACGCAGTATTTT. It codes for CASSRRDRGLVTQYF. The whole variable domain, remainder taken from reference TRBV5-1 and TRBJ2-3, is KAGVTQTPRYLIKTRGQQVTLSCSPISGHRSVSWYQQTPGQGLQFLFEYFSETQRNKGNFPGRFSGRQFSNSRSEMNVSTLELGDSALYLCASSRRDRGLVTQYFGPGTRLTVL.